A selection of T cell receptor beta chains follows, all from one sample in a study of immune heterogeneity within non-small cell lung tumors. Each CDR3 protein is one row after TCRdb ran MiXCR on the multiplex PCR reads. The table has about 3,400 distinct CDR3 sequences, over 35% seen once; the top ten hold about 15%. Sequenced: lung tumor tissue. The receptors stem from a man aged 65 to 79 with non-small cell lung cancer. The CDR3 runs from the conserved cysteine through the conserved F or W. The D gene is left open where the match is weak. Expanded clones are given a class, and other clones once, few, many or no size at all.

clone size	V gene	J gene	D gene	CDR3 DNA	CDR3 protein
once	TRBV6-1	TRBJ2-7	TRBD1	TGTGCCAGCACCGACCGGGACAGTCAATACGAGCAGTACTTC	CASTDRDSQYEQYF
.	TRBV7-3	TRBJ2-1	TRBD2	TGTGCCAGCAGCTTAGGTACTAGCGGGAGGAATAATGAGCAGTTCTTC	CASSLGTSGRNNEQFF
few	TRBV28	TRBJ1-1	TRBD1	TGTGCCAGCAGTTTATCGTTAGGACAGGGAGTGGAAGCTTTCTTT	CASSLSLGQGVEAFF
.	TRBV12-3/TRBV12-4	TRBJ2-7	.	TGTGCCAGCACTTGGGGTGGGGGGAGTTACTACTACGAGCAGTACTTC	CASTWGGGSYYYEQYF
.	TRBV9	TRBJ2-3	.	TGTGCCAGCAACCACGGGCAGGGAACAGATACGCAGTATTTT	CASNHGQGTDTQYF
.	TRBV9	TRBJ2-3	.	TGTGCCAGCAGCCCCTCTAGGGCGGTAAGCACAGATACGCAGTATTTT	CASSPSRAVSTDTQYF
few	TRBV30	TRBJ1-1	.	TGTGCCTGGAGTGGCCCGGACAGCATGAACTCCATGAACACTGAAGCTTTCTTT	CAWSGPDSMNSMNTEAFF
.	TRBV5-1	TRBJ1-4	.	TGCGCCAGCAGCCCCGGGGGTCAGGGTGAAAAACTGTTTTTT	CASSPGGQGEKLFF
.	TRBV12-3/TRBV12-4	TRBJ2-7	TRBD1	TGTGCCAGCAGTTTTTCGGGACAGACGTTCGAGCAGTACTTC	CASSFSGQTFEQYF
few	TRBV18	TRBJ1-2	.	TGTGCCAGCTCACCGGGGGACTTAAACTATGGCTACACCTTC	CASSPGDLNYGYTF
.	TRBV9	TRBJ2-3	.	TGTGCCAGCAGTGCCCTCGCCGGAGATACGCAGTATTTT	CASSALAGDTQYF
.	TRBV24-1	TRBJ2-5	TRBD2	TGTGCCACCAGTGGACAGGGCGAGGGGCTCCCGCGGGGGGGGACCCAGTACTTC	CATSGQGEGLPRGGTQYF
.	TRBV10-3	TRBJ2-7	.	TGTGCCATCAGTGCAGGAGTCGGGTACGAGCAGTACTTC	CAISAGVGYEQYF
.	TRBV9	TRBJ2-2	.	TGTGCCAGCAGCGTAGGGGGGGCGAACACCGGGGAGCTGTTTTTT	CASSVGGANTGELFF
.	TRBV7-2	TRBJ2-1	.	TGTGCCAGCAGCTTAGGTCGCCGGGGACTTCGGGATGAGCAGTTCTTC	CASSLGRRGLRDEQFF
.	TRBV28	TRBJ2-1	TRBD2	TGTGCCAGCATTTCGAATGGGGGGGAACGGGGGTCCTACTACAATGCGCAGTTCTTC	CASISNGGERGSYYNAQFF
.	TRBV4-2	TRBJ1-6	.	TGTGCCAGCAGCCAAGATGGGTGGGGGAATAATTCACCCCTCCACTTT	CASSQDGWGNNSPLHF
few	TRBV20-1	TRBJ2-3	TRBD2	TGCAGTGCTTGGAACCGACTAGCGGGAGGGGCAGATACGCAGTATTTT	CSAWNRLAGGADTQYF
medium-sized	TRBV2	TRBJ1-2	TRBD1	TGTGCCAGCAGAGCCGGGACAGGGGATTCACGCTATGGCTACACCTTC	CASRAGTGDSRYGYTF
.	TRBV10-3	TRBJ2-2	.	TGTGCCATCAGTGAGTTCGGGACCCAGGACGCCGGGGAGCTGTTTTTT	CAISEFGTQDAGELFF
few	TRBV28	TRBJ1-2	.	TGTGCCAGCAGTTTTCGTACCTATGGCTACACCTTC	CASSFRTYGYTF
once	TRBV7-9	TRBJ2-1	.	TGTGCCAGCATCTTAACCGGGGGTACCTACAATGAGCAGTTCTTC	CASILTGGTYNEQFF
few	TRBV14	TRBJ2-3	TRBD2	TGTGCCAGCAGCCTGGGTGGAGCGGGAGCCCTCGCGGCAGATACGCAGTATTTT	CASSLGGAGALAADTQYF
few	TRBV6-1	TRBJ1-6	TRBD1	TGTGCCAGCAGTCGACAGGGAAATTCACCCCTCCACTTT	CASSRQGNSPLHF
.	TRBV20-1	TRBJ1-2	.	TGCAGTGCTAGCGGGGGCCTATGGGCCGGGGATGGCTACACCTTC	CSASGGLWAGDGYTF
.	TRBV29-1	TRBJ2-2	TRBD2	TGCAGCGTTCGGGGGGGGCAGGGAACCGGGGAGCTGTTTTTT	CSVRGGQGTGELFF
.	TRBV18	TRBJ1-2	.	TGTGCCAGCTCACAAGAGGGCAGCTTTAACTATGGCTACACCTTC	CASSQEGSFNYGYTF
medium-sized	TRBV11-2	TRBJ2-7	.	TGTGCCAGCAGCTTAGAAACCGGGAGCGGGTACGAGCAGTACTTC	CASSLETGSGYEQYF
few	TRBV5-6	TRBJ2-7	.	TGTGCCAGCAGCTTGGACCGAGCCTACGAGCAGTACTTC	CASSLDRAYEQYF
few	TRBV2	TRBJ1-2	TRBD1	TGTGCCAGCAGAGCTATGCCGGGACAGGGTGCCTATGGCTACACCTTC	CASRAMPGQGAYGYTF
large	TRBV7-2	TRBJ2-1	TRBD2	TGTGCCAGCAGCTTCCTTGCGCGGGAGGCCCAGTTCTTC	CASSFLAREAQFF
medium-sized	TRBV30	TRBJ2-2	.	TGTGCCTGGAGTGTATATATTCCCGGGGAGCTGTTTTTT	CAWSVYIPGELFF
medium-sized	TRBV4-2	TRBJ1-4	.	TGTGCCAGCAGCCAAGGCAGGGGACCATATAATGAAAAACTGTTTTTT	CASSQGRGPYNEKLFF
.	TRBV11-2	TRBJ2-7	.	TGTGCCAGCAGCTCACCCAGGGATGGATCCTACGAGCAGTACTTC	CASSSPRDGSYEQYF
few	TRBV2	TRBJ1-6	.	TGTGCCAGCAGCCAGAGTCTCTATAATTCACCCCTCCACTTT	CASSQSLYNSPLHF
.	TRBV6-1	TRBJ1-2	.	TGTGCCAGCAGTGAAATTGGGGGGGGTGGCTACACCTTC	CASSEIGGGGYTF
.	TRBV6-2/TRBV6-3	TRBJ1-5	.	TGTGCCAGCAGTTACCTAGCACTTCATAGCAATCAGCCCCAGCATTTT	CASSYLALHSNQPQHF
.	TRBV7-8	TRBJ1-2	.	TGTGCCAGCAGCTTAGCCCAGGACGATGGCTACACCTTC	CASSLAQDDGYTF
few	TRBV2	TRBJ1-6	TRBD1	TGTGCCAGCCAAGGACAGGGGCAAAGGTCACCCCTCCACTTT	CASQGQGQRSPLHF
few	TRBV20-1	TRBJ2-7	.	TGCAGTGCTACCGGAGGGGCTAGCTCCTACGAGCAGTACTTC	CSATGGASSYEQYF
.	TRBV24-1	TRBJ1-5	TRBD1	TGTGCCATAGGACAGGGTTATAGCAATCAGCCCCAGCATTTT	CAIGQGYSNQPQHF
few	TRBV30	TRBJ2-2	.	TGTGCCTGGAGTAGAGACACCGGGGAGCTGTTTTTT	CAWSRDTGELFF
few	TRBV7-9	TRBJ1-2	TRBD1	TGTGCCAGCAGCGCCACCGGGACAGGGGGCGAGGGCTACACCTTC	CASSATGTGGEGYTF
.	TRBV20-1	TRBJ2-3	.	TGCAGTGCTGTAATGCGGGAATATACAGATACGCAGTATTTT	CSAVMREYTDTQYF
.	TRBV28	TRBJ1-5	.	TGTGCCAGCAGTCTTACGAGGCTTAGGGATCAGCCCCAGCATTTT	CASSLTRLRDQPQHF
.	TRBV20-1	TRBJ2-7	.	TGCAGTGCCAGAATAGGGACCGCGGAGCGGTACGAGCAGTACTTC	CSARIGTAERYEQYF
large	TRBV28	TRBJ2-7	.	TGTGCCAGCAGCCACCTCGAGCAGTACTTC	CASSHLEQYF
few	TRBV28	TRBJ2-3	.	TGTGCCAGCAATACCAGGGGAGCAGATACGCAGTATTTT	CASNTRGADTQYF
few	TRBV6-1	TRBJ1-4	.	TGTGCCAGCAGTTCTCCCGTCCTGGGAAGGGGTGAAAAACTGTTTTTT	CASSSPVLGRGEKLFF
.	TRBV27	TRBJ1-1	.	TGTGCCAGCAGTTCCGAAGGCAGGGAGGCTGAAGCTTTCTTT	CASSSEGREAEAFF
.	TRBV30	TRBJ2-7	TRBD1	TGTGCCTGGAGTCCGATGACAGGGTCCCCTTACGAGCAGTACTTC	CAWSPMTGSPYEQYF
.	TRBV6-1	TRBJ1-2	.	TGTGCCAGCAGTGAATTGCGCGCGACGCGAGATAACTATGGCTACACCTTC	CASSELRATRDNYGYTF
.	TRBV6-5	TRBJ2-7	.	TGTGCCAGCAGTTATGGACAGACGGGAGAGCAGTACTTC	CASSYGQTGEQYF